This T cell receptor beta chain was retrieved from a study of T cell clonotyping in hematopoietic cell transplantation. Across the whole study: Cytoreduction preceded collection of pretransplant recipient samples.

Study conclusions and caveats: CD4 and CD8 repertoire contributions could not be separated without sorting.

Details on this clone: Its matching antigen is unknown.

The protocol was immunoSEQ multiplex PCR, while the TCRdb copy is restricted to in-frame clones and leaves out a portion. Of 15,000 to 20,000 clones listed, roughly 80% are singletons. CDR3 length equals 14 residues. The V gene's germline CDR1 is LNHDA and CDR2 SQIVND (reference sequence). The V end lost 3 bases, the J end lost 6 bases, and 12 bases lay between the germline ends. The time point denotes: recipient sample about 28 days before transplant, after cytoreduction. The source was peripheral blood mononuclear cells, collected before stem cell transplant. The sequence derives from a man in his 60s with acute myeloid leukemia. Some clones in this sample may be carry-over from other donors' samples. This sequence joins TRBV19 and TRBJ2-1; D possibly corresponds to TRBD2 (5 bases). DNA of the CDR3: TGTGCCAGTAGTATCTTATCCAGCGGCAATGAGCAGTTCTTC. Translated: CASSILSSGNEQFF. The entire variable domain, with the rest obtained from reference TRBV19 and TRBJ2-1, is as follows: DGGITQSPKYLFRKEGQNVTLSCEQNLNHDAMYWYRQDPGQGLRLIYYSQIVNDFQKGDIAEGYSVSREKKESFPLTVTSAQKNPTAFYLCASSILSSGNEQFFGPGTRLTVL.